These 32 T cell receptor beta chains share one sample of origin, sequenced in a study of glioma-infiltrating T cells. Amplification of TCR alpha and beta CDR3 regions from RNA used iRepertoire nested multiplex PCR. Using its own MiXCR run on the multiplex PCR reads, TCRdb lists one record per CDR3 protein. The sample lists roughly 120,000 distinct CDR3 sequences; 20% to 25% were seen once. Sequenced material: glioma tissue, nonneoplastic brain tissue, or PBMCs (not recorded which). Source of these receptors: a human donor with low-grade glioma or glioblastoma, undergoing nonglioma brain surgery, or in good health (not recorded which).

This clonotype came up many times. The chain has TRBV19 and TRBJ2-7; D uncertain. The V gene lost 3 bases and the J gene lost 2 bases, with 8 bases spanning the gap. This CDR3 is built from 13 residues. In germline, CDR1 is LNHDA, CDR2 SQIVND (reference sequence). In DNA form, the CDR3 reads TGTGCCAGTAGTATGGGTCGAACCTACGAGCAGTACTTC. Amino acids: CASSMGRTYEQYF.

This clonotype was seen at least ten times. The rearrangement links TRBV7-2 to TRBJ2-7, with 9 bases identical to TRBD1. The CDR3 runs 15 residues. The junction had 11 bases not matched to a gene; V was cut back by 5 bases and J by 6 bases. Germline values: CDR1 SGHTA, CDR2 FQGNSA. CDR3 region: CASSPAGDRGGEQYF. The CDR3 region has the DNA TGTGCCAGCAGCCCAGCCGGAGACAGGGGGGGCGAGCAGTACTTC.

Ten or more counts support this clonotype. The V gene is TRBV10-3, the J gene TRBJ1-2; D is possibly TRBD1 (5 bases). Germline CDR1 ENHRY, CDR2 SYGVKD. The CDR3 has 14 residues. With 0 bases removed from V and 4 bases from J, the gap between germline ends came to 9 bases. The DNA for the CDR3 is TGTGCCATCAGTGAGTCGACAGTTACCTATGGCTACACCTTC. Translating gives CAISESTVTYGYTF.

This clonotype was recorded at least ten times. V is TRBV6-1 and J is TRBJ1-2; 10 nucleotides align to TRBD1. CDR3 length: 14 amino acids. V was clipped by 5 bases and J by 10 bases; unmatched bases: 10. CDR1 is MNHNS and CDR2 is SASEGT in the germline V gene. This CDR3 is CASSRGGQGSPYTF. CDR3 coding DNA: TGTGCCAGCAGTCGAGGGGGACAGGGGTCACCCTACACCTTC.

This clonotype has a count of ten or more. The chain couples TRBV5-4 to TRBJ2-5, with 7 positions matching TRBD2. The CDR3 is made up of 15 amino acids. CDR1 is SGHNT, CDR2 YYREEE, per germline (reference sequence). V gave up 4 bases and J gave up 2 bases; unmatched junction bases: 8. This chain's CDR3 is CASSPRLAGQETQYF. As DNA, the CDR3 is TGTGCCAGCAGCCCTCGACTAGCTGGACAAGAGACCCAGTACTTC.

This clonotype was observed at least ten times. V usage is TRBV3-1 and J usage is TRBJ2-3; either TRBD1 or TRBD2 may fit D (5 bases each). Germline loops: CDR1 LGHDT, CDR2 YNNKEL (reference sequence). The length of the CDR3 is 18 residues. V lost 3 bases and J 1 base, leaving 20 bases between the germline ends. CDR3 nucleotide sequence: TGTGCCAGCAGCCACCCCTTGTTTCCGGGACGAGGCACAGATACGCAGTATTTT. Its translation: CASSHPLFPGRGTDTQYF.

The table lists this clonotype with a few counts. V is TRBV5-6 and J is TRBJ2-7, with 9 bases matching TRBD2. This CDR3 region has 13 residues. The V gene end was trimmed by 7 bases and the J gene end by 5 bases; junction bases not matched to a gene: 7. Germline CDR1 reads SGHDT; CDR2 reads YYEEEE. CDR3 DNA sequence: TGTGCCAGCCACGGACTAGCGAAACACGAGCAGTACTTC. It is translated as CASHGLAKHEQYF.

The chain combines TRBV12-3 or TRBV12-4 with TRBJ2-5; TRBD2 matches 14 bases. With V trimmed by 5 bases and J by 2 bases, 7 bases remained unmatched. The CDR3 runs to 17 residues. Written as DNA, the CDR3 is TGTGCCAGCAGTCCGGGACTAGCGGGAGCGAGTCAAGAGACCCAGTACTTC. Translation gives CASSPGLAGASQETQYF.

The sample holds many counts of this clonotype. V usage is TRBV6-1 and J usage is TRBJ2-2; D ambiguous. The CDR3 runs to 15 residues. Trimming left V 9 bases short and J 2 bases short, with 16 bases between. Germline CDR1 MNHNS, CDR2 SASEGT. The CDR3 reads CASLRTVPNTGELFF. CDR3 coding DNA: TGTGCCAGTCTAAGAACAGTTCCAAACACCGGGGAGCTGTTTTTT.

This clonotype was recorded many times. This sequence joins TRBV7-2 and TRBJ2-2; either TRBD1 or TRBD2 may supply D (5 bases each). CDR1 and CDR2 (germline): SGHTA, FQGNSA. Trimming removed 0 bases from V and 4 bases from J, with 9 bases in between. There are 15 residues in the CDR3. CDR3 in amino acids: CASSLAGPGTGELFF. CDR3 DNA sequence: TGTGCCAGCAGCTTAGCGGGACCTGGCACCGGGGAGCTGTTTTTT. Full variable domain (missing parts from reference TRBV7-2 and TRBJ2-2): GAGVSQSPSNKVTEKGKDVELRCDPISGHTALYWYRQSLGQGLEFLIYFQGNSAPDKSGLPSDRFSAERTGGSVSTLTIQRTQQEDSAVYLCASSLAGPGTGELFFGEGSRLTVL.

This clonotype came up once. This may come from a read error, since a much larger clone is one base off. The CDR3 ends on some other residue instead of the conserved phenylalanine or tryptophan, so this is likely a read error. The J gene is TRBJ2-5, the V gene TRBV7-8; D is uncertain. This CDR3 spans 14 amino acids. Between the trimmed V and J ends, which lost 0 bases and 0 bases, there was a span of 5 bases. Germline CDR1 and CDR2: SGHVS and FQNEAQ. CDR3 loop: CASSLAGDQETQYL. The CDR3 DNA reads as TGTGCCAGCAGCTTAGCTGGGGACCAAGAGACCCAGTACCTC.

This clonotype was counted ten times or more. The chain couples TRBV6-1 to TRBJ1-1; D gene unclear. The CDR3 sequence is 12 residues long. Trimming stripped 7 bases from V and 3 bases from J, with 9 bases between. CDR1 MNHNS and CDR2 SASEGT come from the germline V gene. In nucleotides, the CDR3 is TGTGCCAGCAATGCTCAGTACACTGAAGCTTTCTTT. Its translation: CASNAQYTEAFF.

The sample holds many counts of this clonotype. The V gene is TRBV6-2 or TRBV6-3, the J gene TRBJ1-1, with D unresolved. The V gene's germline CDR1 is MNHEY and CDR2 SVGEGT. V was trimmed by 2 bases and J by 8 bases, leaving 15 bases between them. The CDR3 is 14 residues long. CDR3 loop: CASSYRQPRLEAFF. CDR3 in DNA: TGTGCCAGCAGTTACCGACAACCGAGACTGGAAGCTTTCTTT.

The rearrangement uses TRBV19 and TRBJ2-7; D perhaps matches TRBD2 (5 bases). The CDR3 loop spans 14 amino acids. From germline, CDR1 is LNHDA and CDR2 SQIVND (reference sequence). Trimming stripped 5 bases from V and 2 bases from J, with 13 bases between. CDR3 in DNA: TGTGCCAGTAGTCTTAGCGTGAGGGCCTACGAGCAGTACTTC. Translating it yields CASSLSVRAYEQYF.

The rearrangement links TRBV9 to TRBJ1-2; possible D gene TRBD1, 6 bases. The V end was cut by 3 bases, the J end by 8 bases, with 20 bases between. The CDR3 totals 15 residues. Germline V CDR1 and CDR2: SGDLS, YYNGEE. DNA for the CDR3: TGTGCCAGCAGCGGGACCGGGACAAATCGCAGGGGCTACACCTTC. Its translation: CASSGTGTNRRGYTF. The full variable domain, with the rest looked up from reference TRBV9 and TRBJ1-2, is DSGVTQTPKHLITATGQRVTLRCSPRSGDLSVYWYQQSLDQGLQFLIQYYNGEERAKGNILERFSAQQFPDLHSELNLSSLELGDSALYFCASSGTGTNRRGYTFGSGTRLTVV.

In its sample, this clonotype was seen many times. The chain has TRBV28 and TRBJ1-1; D is possibly TRBD1 (6 bases). The CDR3 sequence is 16 residues long. Germline lookup yields CDR1 MDHEN and CDR2 SYDVKM. Trimming left V 5 bases short and J 5 bases short, with 21 bases between. CDR3 nucleotides: TGTGCCAGCAGTCCTCACGGGGGGGCAGGGGTAACTGAAGCTTTCTTT. Protein sequence: CASSPHGGAGVTEAFF.

This clonotype was recorded many times. The rearrangement uses TRBV5-4 and TRBJ2-1; the D is unclear. This CDR3 contains 13 residues. V was trimmed by 1 base and J by 5 bases, leaving 7 bases between them. CDR1 and CDR2 (germline): SGHNT, YYREEE (reference sequence). CDR3 residues: CASSLHRDNEQFF. The DNA of the CDR3 is TGTGCCAGCAGCTTGCACAGAGACAATGAGCAGTTCTTC.

This clonotype was detected many times. This chain joins TRBV15 and TRBJ2-1, with D maybe TRBD1 (7 bases). V was pared by 0 bases and J by 9 bases, with 15 bases between. Germline CDR1 LNHNV, CDR2 YYDKDF (reference sequence). There are 15 residues in the CDR3. The chain's CDR3 is CATSRDQGGPSEQFF. In nucleotides, the CDR3 is TGTGCCACCAGCAGAGATCAGGGGGGCCCAAGTGAGCAGTTCTTC. The entire variable domain, with the rest obtained from reference TRBV15 and TRBJ2-1, is as follows: DAMVIQNPRYQVTQFGKPVTLSCSQTLNHNVMYWYQQKSSQAPKLLFHYYDKDFNNEADTPDNFQSRRPNTSFCFLDIRSPGLGDTAMYLCATSRDQGGPSEQFFGPGTRLTVL.

This clonotype was seen ten or more times. V usage is TRBV7-2 and J usage is TRBJ2-5; D is undetermined. The CDR3 is 12 amino acids. V was pared by 1 base and J by 5 bases, with 5 bases between. CDR1 is SGHTA, CDR2 FQGNSA, per germline. CDR3 residues: CASSLDGETQYF. The CDR3, as DNA: TGTGCCAGCAGCTTAGATGGGGAGACCCAGTACTTC.

This clonotype was recorded at least ten times. The gene calls are TRBV12-3 or TRBV12-4 and TRBJ1-1, with D possibly being TRBD1 (5 bases). Between the trimmed V and J ends, which lost 1 base and 10 bases, there was a span of 16 bases. The CDR3 covers 14 residues. The CDR3 here is CASSLGGGPDPAFF. In DNA form, the CDR3 reads TGTGCCAGCAGTTTAGGCGGGGGACCCGATCCAGCTTTCTTT.

This clonotype was observed at least ten times. The chain links TRBV7-6 to TRBJ2-5; 7 bases line up with TRBD1. CDR1 and CDR2 (germline): SGHVS, FNYEAQ. CDR3 length equals 14 residues. With 5 bases clipped from V and 3 bases from J, the junction kept 6 bases outside the gene matches. Written as DNA, the CDR3 is TGTGCCAGCAGCATTCGACAGGGAGAAGAGACCCAGTACTTC. Encoded protein: CASSIRQGEETQYF.

There are many counts of this clonotype. This sequence joins TRBV10-3 and TRBJ2-5; tentatively, D is TRBD1 (6 bases). The CDR3 length is 14 residues. Germline V lookup: CDR1 ENHRY, CDR2 SYGVKD. Between the trimmed V and J ends, which lost 8 bases and 1 base, there was a span of 14 bases. The CDR3 nucleotides read TGTGCCATCTCGCCCAGGGGTATCCAAGAGACCCAGTACTTC. Translated: CAISPRGIQETQYF.

This clonotype was seen ten or more times. This chain joins TRBV4-3 and TRBJ2-7; 7 bases line up with TRBD2. Germline V gene sequence: CDR1 LGHNA, CDR2 YSLEER. V lost 0 bases and J lost 3; bases outside the gene matches: 8. The CDR3 covers 16 residues. CDR3 bases: TGCGCCAGCAGCCAAGAATTGGCCAGGGAGGGCTACGAGCAGTACTTC. Translated: CASSQELAREGYEQYF.

This clonotype was detected a few times. V and J are TRBV19 and TRBJ2-2; 10 bases are a match to TRBD1. The V gene end was trimmed by 7 bases and the J gene end by 9 bases; junction bases not matched to a gene: 11. The V gene's germline CDR1 is LNHDA and CDR2 SQIVND (reference sequence). The CDR3 is 15 amino acids. CDR3 DNA sequence: TGTGCCAGTACCGGGACAGGGGAGGGGAACAGGGAGCTGTTTTTT. Translating gives CASTGTGEGNRELFF.

This clonotype occurred many times. This sequence joins TRBV27 and TRBJ2-7; TRBD1 agrees at 8 bases. V lost 5 bases and J lost 7; bases outside the gene matches: 4. The CDR3 has 12 residues. Germline V CDR1 and CDR2: MNHEY, SMNVEV (reference sequence). Written as DNA, the CDR3 is TGTGCCAGCAGTACAGGGGGTCGGGAGCAGTACTTC. It specifies CASSTGGREQYF.

This clonotype was picked up many times. The rearrangement joins TRBV4-2 to TRBJ2-7; D uncertain. Germline V gives CDR1 LGHNA, CDR2 YNFKEQ. The CDR3 length is 15 residues. The V end lost 0 bases, the J end lost 3 bases, and 12 bases lay between the germline ends. The CDR3 nucleotides are TGTGCCAGCAGCCAAGAGAAGTCGGCCCGCTACGAGCAGTACTTC. It codes for CASSQEKSARYEQYF.

This clonotype was observed a few times. J is TRBJ2-7 and V is TRBV19; D might be TRBD2 (6 bases). The CDR3 consists of 15 residues. V was trimmed by 4 bases and J by 6 bases, leaving 19 bases between them. CDR1 and CDR2 from the germline V gene are LNHDA and SQIVND (reference sequence). The CDR3 here is CASSTTRSGYSEQYF. The CDR3 DNA is TGTGCCAGTAGTACGACTAGATCGGGCTACTCCGAGCAGTACTTC.

This clonotype was found a few times. J is TRBJ2-7 and V is TRBV11-2; D not resolved. The V gene's germline CDR1 is SGHAT and CDR2 FQNNGV. There are 12 residues in the CDR3. Trimming left V 3 bases short and J 6 bases short, with 9 bases between. The CDR3 bases are TGTGCCAGCAGCTTTAATTCAGTCGAGCAGTACTTC. It translates to CASSFNSVEQYF.

The genes are TRBV4-3 and TRBJ2-3, with D uncertain. Trimming removed 0 bases from V and 3 bases from J, with 16 bases in between. Germline V lookup: CDR1 LGHNA, CDR2 YSLEER. The CDR3 covers 17 residues. The CDR3 protein is CASSQEPQMGPTDTQYF. The CDR3 region has the DNA TGCGCCAGCAGCCAAGAGCCCCAGATGGGCCCGACAGATACGCAGTATTTT.

About this clonotype itself: A single base separates this from a much larger clone, so it may be a read error. This rearrangement joins TRBV4-2 to TRBJ2-1; weak D call: TRBD2 (5 bases). The CDR3 totals 11 residues. Germline-derived CDR1 and CDR2 are LGHNA and YNFKEQ. The CDR3 loop reads CASSREREQLF. The CDR3 bases are TGTGCCAGCAGCCGTGAGAGGGAGCAGCTCTTC.

The chain combines TRBV3-1 with TRBJ2-5, with unresolved D. With 1 base removed from V and 2 bases from J, the gap between germline ends came to 11 bases. Germline lookup yields CDR1 LGHDT and CDR2 YNNKEL (reference sequence). The CDR3 is 15 residues long. The CDR3 nucleotides read TGTGCCAGCAGCCAAGCATCTGGGGTTCAAGAGACCCAGTACTTC. Amino acid sequence: CASSQASGVQETQYF.

Turning to this clonotype: This may arise from a read error, as a much more abundant clone is one base away. The rearrangement links TRBV28 to TRBJ2-3; D is unclear. With 8 bases removed from V and 3 bases from J, the gap between germline ends came to 24 bases. The length of the CDR3 is 17 residues. The germline V gene has CDR1 MDHEN and CDR2 SYDVKM. CDR3 residues: CASRSEALSIETDTQYF. CDR3 DNA sequence: TGTGCCAGCCGTTCTGAGGCACTCTCGATTGAAACAGATACGCAGTATTTT.